The clone carrying this TCR beta chain was seen ten or more times. The antigen is undetermined. TCRdb independently ran MiXCR on the 5' RACE reads; one entry per CDR3 protein. The sample holds some 250,000 distinct CDR3 sequences, 8% to 9.5% seen once. Trimming cost V 3 bases and J 1 base; bases outside gene matches: 9. The CDR3 contains 17 residues. This sample is part of a study of CD8 T cells in ankylosing spondylitis. Study-level points and caveats: In peripheral blood, disease-linked CD8+ clones occurred at relatively low frequencies.

The chain couples TRBV12-3 or TRBV12-4 to TRBJ2-3; 8 nucleotides match TRBD1. This clonotype was obtained from a male donor with ankylosing spondylitis or in good health (not recorded which). The sequencing sample was made of blood, either unsorted or a sorted T cell fraction (not recorded which). This CDR3 is CASSFPGQGGGTDTQYF. CDR3 nucleotide sequence: TGTGCCAGCAGTTTTCCCGGACAGGGTGGGGGCACAGATACGCAGTATTTT.